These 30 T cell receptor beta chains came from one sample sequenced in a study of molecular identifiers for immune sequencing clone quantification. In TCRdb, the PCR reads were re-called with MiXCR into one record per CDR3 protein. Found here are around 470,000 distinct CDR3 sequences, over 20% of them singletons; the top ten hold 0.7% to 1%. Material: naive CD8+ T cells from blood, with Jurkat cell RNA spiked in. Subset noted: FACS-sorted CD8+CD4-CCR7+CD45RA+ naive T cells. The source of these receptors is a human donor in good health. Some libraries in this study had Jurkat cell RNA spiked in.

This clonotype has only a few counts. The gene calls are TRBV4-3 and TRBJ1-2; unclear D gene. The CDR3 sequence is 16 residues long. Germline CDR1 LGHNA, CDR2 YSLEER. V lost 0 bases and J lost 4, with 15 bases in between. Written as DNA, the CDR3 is TGCGCCAGCAGCCAAGAAGTTTACACGACGTTCTATGGCTACACCTTC. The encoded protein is CASSQEVYTTFYGYTF.

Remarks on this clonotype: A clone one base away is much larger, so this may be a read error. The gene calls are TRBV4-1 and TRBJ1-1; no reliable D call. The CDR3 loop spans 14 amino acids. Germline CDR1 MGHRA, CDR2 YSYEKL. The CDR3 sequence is CASSQVALNAEAFF. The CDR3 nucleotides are TGCGCCAGCAGCCAAGTGGCCCTGAACGCTGAAGCTTTCTTT.

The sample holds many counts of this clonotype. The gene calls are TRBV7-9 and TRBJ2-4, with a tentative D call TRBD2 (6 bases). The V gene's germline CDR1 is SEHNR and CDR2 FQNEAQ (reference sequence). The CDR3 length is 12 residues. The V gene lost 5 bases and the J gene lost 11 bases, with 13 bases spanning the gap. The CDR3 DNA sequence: TGTGCCAGCAGCGACGTGGGGGGAGTTCAGTACTTC. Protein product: CASSDVGGVQYF.

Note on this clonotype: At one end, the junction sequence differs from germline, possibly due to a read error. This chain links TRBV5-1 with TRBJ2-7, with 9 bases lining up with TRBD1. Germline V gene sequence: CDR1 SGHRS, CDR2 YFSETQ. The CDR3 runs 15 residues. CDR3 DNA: TGCGCCAGCGGCTTCCCCCGGGACAGGGTCGACGAGCAGTACTTC. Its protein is CASGFPRDRVDEQYF.

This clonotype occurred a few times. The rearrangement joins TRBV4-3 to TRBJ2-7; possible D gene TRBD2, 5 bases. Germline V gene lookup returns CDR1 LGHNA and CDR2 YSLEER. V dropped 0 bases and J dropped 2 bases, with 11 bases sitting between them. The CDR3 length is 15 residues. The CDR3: CASSQDRRGAYEQYF. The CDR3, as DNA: TGCGCCAGCAGCCAAGACCGCCGGGGAGCCTACGAGCAGTACTTC.

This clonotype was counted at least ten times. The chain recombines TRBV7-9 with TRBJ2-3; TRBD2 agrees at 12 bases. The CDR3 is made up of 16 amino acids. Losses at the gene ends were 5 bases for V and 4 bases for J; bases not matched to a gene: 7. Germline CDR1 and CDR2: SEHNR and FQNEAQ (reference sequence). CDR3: CASSTTSGGFSDTQYF. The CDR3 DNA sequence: TGTGCCAGCAGCACCACTAGCGGGGGGTTCTCAGATACGCAGTATTTT.

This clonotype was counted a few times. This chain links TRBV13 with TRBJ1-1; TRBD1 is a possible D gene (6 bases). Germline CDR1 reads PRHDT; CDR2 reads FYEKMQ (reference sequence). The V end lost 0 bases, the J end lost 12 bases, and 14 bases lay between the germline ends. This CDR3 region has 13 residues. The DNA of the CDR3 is TGTGCCAGCAGCTTAGGCACGAGGGGGGAAACTTTCTTT. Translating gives CASSLGTRGETFF.

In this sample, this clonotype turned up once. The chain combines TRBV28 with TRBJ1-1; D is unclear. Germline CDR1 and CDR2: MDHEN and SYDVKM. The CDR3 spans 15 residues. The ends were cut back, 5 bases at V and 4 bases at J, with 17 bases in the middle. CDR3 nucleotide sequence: TGTGCCAGCAGTCCCCGCGGGGTTCTGAGCACTGAAGCTTTCTTT. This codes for CASSPRGVLSTEAFF.

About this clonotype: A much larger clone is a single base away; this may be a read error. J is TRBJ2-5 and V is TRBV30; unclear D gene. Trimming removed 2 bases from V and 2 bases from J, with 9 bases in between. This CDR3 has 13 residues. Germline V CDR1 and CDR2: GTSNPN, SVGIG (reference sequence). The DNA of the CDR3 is TGTGCCTGGAGTTCGTACAGTCAAGAGACCCAGTACTTC. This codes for CAWSSYSQETQYF.

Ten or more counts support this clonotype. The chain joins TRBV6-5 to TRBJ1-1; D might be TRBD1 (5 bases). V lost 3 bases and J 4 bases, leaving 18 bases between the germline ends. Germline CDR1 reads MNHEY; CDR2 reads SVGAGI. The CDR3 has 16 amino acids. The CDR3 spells CASSYTSSGGGTEAFF. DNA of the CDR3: TGTGCCAGCAGTTATACTTCAAGTGGGGGTGGCACTGAAGCTTTCTTT.

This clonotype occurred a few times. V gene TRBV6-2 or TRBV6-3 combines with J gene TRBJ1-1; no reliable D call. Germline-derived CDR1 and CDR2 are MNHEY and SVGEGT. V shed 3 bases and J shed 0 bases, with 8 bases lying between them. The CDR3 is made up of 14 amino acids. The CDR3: CASSYEVMNTEAFF. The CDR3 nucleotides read TGTGCCAGCAGTTATGAGGTCATGAACACTGAAGCTTTCTTT.

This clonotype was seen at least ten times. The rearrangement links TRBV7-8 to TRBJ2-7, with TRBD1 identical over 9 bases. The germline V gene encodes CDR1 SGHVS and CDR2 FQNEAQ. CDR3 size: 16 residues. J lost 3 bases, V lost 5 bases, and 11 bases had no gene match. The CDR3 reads CASSLGPATGGYEQYF. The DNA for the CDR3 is TGTGCCAGCAGCCTAGGACCGGCGACAGGGGGCTACGAGCAGTACTTC.

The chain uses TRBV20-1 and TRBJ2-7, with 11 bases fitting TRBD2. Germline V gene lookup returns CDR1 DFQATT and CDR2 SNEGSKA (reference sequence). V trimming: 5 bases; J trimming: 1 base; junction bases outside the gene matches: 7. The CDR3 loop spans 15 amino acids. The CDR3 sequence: CSAVLAGAPSYEQYF. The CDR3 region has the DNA TGCAGTGCTGTACTAGCGGGGGCCCCTTCCTACGAGCAGTACTTC.

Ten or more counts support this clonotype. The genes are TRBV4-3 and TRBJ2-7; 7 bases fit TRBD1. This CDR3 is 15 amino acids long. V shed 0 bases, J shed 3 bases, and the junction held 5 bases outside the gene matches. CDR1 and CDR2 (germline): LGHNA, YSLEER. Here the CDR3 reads CASSQDRRQGYEQYF. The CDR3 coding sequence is TGCGCCAGCAGCCAAGATCGGAGACAGGGCTACGAGCAGTACTTC.

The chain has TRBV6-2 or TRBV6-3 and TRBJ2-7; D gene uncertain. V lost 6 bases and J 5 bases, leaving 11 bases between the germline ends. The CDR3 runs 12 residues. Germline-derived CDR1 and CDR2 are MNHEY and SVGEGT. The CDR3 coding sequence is TGTGCCAGCAGCGAGTGGGATCACGAGCAGTACTTC. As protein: CASSEWDHEQYF.

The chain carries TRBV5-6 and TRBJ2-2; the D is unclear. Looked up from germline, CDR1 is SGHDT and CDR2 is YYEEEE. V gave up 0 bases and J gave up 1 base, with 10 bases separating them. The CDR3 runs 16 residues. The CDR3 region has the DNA TGTGCCAGCAGCTTGGTGTCCAGGTTGAACACCGGGGAGCTGTTTTTT. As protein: CASSLVSRLNTGELFF.

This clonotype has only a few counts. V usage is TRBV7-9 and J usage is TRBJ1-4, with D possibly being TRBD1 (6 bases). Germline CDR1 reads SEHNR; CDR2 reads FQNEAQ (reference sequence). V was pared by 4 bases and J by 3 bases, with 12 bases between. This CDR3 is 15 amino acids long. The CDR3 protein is CASSSSTGPNEKLFF. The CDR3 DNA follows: TGTGCCAGCAGCTCATCGACAGGCCCTAATGAAAAACTGTTTTTT.

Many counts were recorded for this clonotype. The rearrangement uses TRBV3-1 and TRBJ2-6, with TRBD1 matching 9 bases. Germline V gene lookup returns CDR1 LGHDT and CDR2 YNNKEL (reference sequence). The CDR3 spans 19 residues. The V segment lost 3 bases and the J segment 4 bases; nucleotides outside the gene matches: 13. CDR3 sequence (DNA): TGTGCCAGCAGCCACAACAGGGGGCTCCTCCAGGCCGGGGCCAACGTCCTGACTTTC. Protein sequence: CASSHNRGLLQAGANVLTF.

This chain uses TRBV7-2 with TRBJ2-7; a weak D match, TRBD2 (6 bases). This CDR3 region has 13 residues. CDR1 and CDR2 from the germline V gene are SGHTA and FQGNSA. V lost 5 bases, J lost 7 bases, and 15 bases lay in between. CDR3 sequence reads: CASSPSGDWEQYF. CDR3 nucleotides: TGTGCCAGCAGCCCCTCGGGAGACTGGGAGCAGTACTTC.

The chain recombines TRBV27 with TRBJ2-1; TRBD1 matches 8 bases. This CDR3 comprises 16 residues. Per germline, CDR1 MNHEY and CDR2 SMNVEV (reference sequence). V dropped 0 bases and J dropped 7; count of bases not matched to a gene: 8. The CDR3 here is CASSLSRGRLGNEQFF. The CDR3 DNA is TGTGCCAGCAGTTTATCCAGGGGGCGATTAGGGAATGAGCAGTTCTTC.

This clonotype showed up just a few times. Here the CDR3 reads CASSQAPGQGGSEAFF. CDR3 DNA: TGCGCCAGCAGCCAAGCACCCGGACAGGGAGGCTCTGAAGCTTTCTTT. The chain has TRBV4-1 and TRBJ1-1; 8 nucleotides align to TRBD1. Germline V lookup: CDR1 MGHRA, CDR2 YSYEKL. Trimming removed 1 base from V and 6 bases from J; junction bases left unmatched: 10. CDR3 length: 16 amino acids.

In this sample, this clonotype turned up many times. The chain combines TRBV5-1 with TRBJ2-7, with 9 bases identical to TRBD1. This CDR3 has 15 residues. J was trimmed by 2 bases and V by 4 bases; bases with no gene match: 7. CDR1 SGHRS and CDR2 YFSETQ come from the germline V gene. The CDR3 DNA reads TGCGCCAGCAGCGGGAAGGACAGGGGACCCTACGAGCAGTACTTC. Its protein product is CASSGKDRGPYEQYF.

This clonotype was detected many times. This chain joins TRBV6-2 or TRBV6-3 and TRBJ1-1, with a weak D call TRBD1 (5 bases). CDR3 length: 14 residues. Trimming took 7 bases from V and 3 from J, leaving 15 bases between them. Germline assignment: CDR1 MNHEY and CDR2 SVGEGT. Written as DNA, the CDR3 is TGTGCCAGCAAGGGTATGACAGATTACACTGAAGCTTTCTTT. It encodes CASKGMTDYTEAFF.

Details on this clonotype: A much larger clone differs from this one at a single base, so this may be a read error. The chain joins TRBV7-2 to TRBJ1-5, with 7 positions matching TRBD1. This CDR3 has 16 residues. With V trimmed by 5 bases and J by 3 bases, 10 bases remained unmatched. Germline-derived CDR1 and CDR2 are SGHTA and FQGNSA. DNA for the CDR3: TGTGCCAGCAGCCCCCAGGGGGACGAGATCAATCAGCCCCAGCATTTT. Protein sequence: CASSPQGDEINQPQHF.

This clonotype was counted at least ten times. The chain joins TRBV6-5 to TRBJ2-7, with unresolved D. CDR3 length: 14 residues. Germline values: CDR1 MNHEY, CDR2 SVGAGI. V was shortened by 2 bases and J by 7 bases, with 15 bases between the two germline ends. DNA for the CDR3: TGTGCCAGCAGTTACGTAGGTACCTGGGTTGAGCAGTACTTC. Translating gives CASSYVGTWVEQYF.

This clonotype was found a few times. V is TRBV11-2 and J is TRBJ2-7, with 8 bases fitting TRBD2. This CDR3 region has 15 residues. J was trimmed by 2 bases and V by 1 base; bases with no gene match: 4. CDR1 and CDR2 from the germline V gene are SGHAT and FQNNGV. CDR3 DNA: TGTGCCAGCAGCTTAGGATACGGGGGGGCCTACGAGCAGTACTTC. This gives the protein CASSLGYGGAYEQYF. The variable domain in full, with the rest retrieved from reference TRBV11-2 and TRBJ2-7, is EAGVAQSPRYKIIEKRQSVAFWCNPISGHATLYWYQQILGQGPKLLIQFQNNGVVDDSQLPKDRFSAERLKGVDSTLKIQPAKLEDSAVYLCASSLGYGGAYEQYFGPGTRLTVT.

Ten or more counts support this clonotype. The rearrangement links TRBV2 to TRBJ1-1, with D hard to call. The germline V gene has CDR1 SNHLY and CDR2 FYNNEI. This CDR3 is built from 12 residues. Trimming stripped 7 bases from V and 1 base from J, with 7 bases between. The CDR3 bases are TGTGCCAGCACCGCAGCGAACACTGAAGCTTTCTTT. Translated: CASTAANTEAFF. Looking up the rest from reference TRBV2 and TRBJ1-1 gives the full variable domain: EPEVTQTPSHQVTQMGQEVILRCVPISNHLYFYWYRQILGQKVEFLVSFYNNEISEKSEIFDDQFSVERPDGSNFTLKIRSTKLEDSAMYFCASTAANTEAFFGQGTRLTVV.

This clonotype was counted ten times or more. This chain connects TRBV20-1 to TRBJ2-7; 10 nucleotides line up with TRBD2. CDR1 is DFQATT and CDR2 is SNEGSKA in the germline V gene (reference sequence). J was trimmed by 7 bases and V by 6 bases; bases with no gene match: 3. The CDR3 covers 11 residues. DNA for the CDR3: TGCAGTGCAACGGGACTAGCGGAGCAGTACTTC. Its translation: CSATGLAEQYF.

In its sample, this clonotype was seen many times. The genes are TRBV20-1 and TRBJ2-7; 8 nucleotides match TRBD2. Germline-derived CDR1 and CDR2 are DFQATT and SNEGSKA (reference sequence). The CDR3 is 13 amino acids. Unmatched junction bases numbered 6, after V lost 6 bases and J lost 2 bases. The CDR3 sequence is CSARSGGTYEQYF. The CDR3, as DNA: TGCAGTGCCAGAAGCGGGGGTACCTACGAGCAGTACTTC.

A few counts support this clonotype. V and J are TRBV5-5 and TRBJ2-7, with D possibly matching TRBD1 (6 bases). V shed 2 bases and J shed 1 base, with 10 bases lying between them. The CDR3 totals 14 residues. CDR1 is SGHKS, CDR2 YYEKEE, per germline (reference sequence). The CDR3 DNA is TGTGCCAGCAGCTTAGGGGGTTGGTCCTACGAGCAGTACTTC. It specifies CASSLGGWSYEQYF.